This T cell receptor beta chain was captured by sequencing in a study of early T cells in non-severe SARS-CoV-2 infection. Study-wide results and caveats: Lookups in VDJdb leaned toward anti-spike CD8 responses and missed private and CD4 specificities.

Each single cDNA molecule received a unique molecular identifier. TCRdb re-analysed the 5' RACE reads in MiXCR, keeping a single row per CDR3 protein. This sample has tens of thousands of distinct CDR3 sequences; approximately 10% occur once, and the top ten carry roughly a tenth. This clonotype was detected only once. The antigen is undetermined. The CDR3 consists of 14 residues. V was trimmed by 3 bases and J by 9 bases, leaving 18 bases between them. CDR1 and CDR2 from the germline V gene are LNHDA and SQIVND (reference sequence). The clonotype originates from an adult who was a healthcare worker with PCR-confirmed SARS-CoV-2 infection or an uninfected control (not recorded which). The sequencing input was whole blood. The rearrangement joins TRBV19 to TRBJ2-7; tentatively, D is TRBD2 (6 bases). CDR3: CASSIGGAAVGQYF. Here the CDR3 DNA reads TGTGCCAGTAGTATTGGCGGGGCAGCGGTTGGGCAGTACTTC.